This T cell receptor beta chain is drawn from a study of cytomegalovirus exposure and HLA in healthy donors. Study background: The approximately 120 validation repertoires used the same platform as the roughly 610 first-cohort repertoires, a later analysis reported.

Sequencing was performed with immunoSEQ multiplex PCR; in TCRdb, only in-frame clones are kept and a portion is missing. Among about 160,000 clones listed, approximately 89% were seen once. The junction had 2 bases not matched to a gene; V was cut back by 5 bases and J by 3 bases. The CDR3 totals 15 residues. The germline V gene has CDR1 SGHTA and CDR2 FQGTGA. Sample: PBMCs. This TCR was sampled from a young man in good health and CMV-seropositive. The chain has TRBV7-3 and TRBJ2-3; 13 bases agree with TRBD2. The CDR3 nucleotides read TGTGCCAGCAGCCAGACTAGCGGGAGGACAGATACGCAGTATTTT. Protein: CASSQTSGRTDTQYF.